One sample yielded the 21 T cell receptor beta chains listed below, sequenced in a study of CD8+ T cells in alopecia areata. Reverse transcription of extracted RNA yielded cDNA, which provided the sequencing template. Sequencing used immunoSEQ multiplex PCR; TCRdb keeps in-frame clones, though not all of them. The sample shows about 180,000 clones, almost 65% of them seen only once. This specimen consisted of CD4+ T cells sorted from blood, obtained at week 0. These TCRs come from a human donor with alopecia areata.

A few counts support this clone. The gene calls are TRBV5-1 and TRBJ2-3; D is perhaps TRBD1 or TRBD2 (6 bases each). CDR1 and CDR2 (germline): SGHRS, YFSETQ. CDR3 length: 15 amino acids. The V end was cut by 2 bases, the J end by 2 bases, with 12 bases between. The CDR3 sequence: CASSFRGLPTDTQYF. The CDR3 bases are TGCGCCAGCAGCTTCCGGGGGCTCCCCACAGATACGCAGTATTTT.

The chain has TRBV7-9 and TRBJ2-7, with D perhaps matching TRBD1 (5 bases). This CDR3 has 16 residues. V lost 4 bases, J lost 2 bases, and 18 bases lay in between. Germline V gene lookup returns CDR1 SEHNR and CDR2 FQNEAQ (reference sequence). The DNA of the CDR3 is TGTGCCAGCAGCTCCTTTGACCCCAGGGCTACCTACGAGCAGTACTTC. This translates into CASSSFDPRATYEQYF.

This clone has more than one count but fewer than ten. The chain is built from TRBV7-9 and TRBJ2-3; a weak D match, TRBD2 (5 bases). Trimming removed 5 bases from V and 6 bases from J, with 15 bases in between. The CDR3 length is 14 residues. CDR1 is SEHNR and CDR2 is FQNEAQ in the germline V gene (reference sequence). This CDR3 reads CASSPPSSGDTQYF. Here the CDR3 DNA reads TGTGCCAGCAGCCCGCCTTCAAGCGGCGATACGCAGTATTTT. Supplemented by reference TRBV7-9 and TRBJ2-3, the full variable domain reads DTGVSQNPRHKITKRGQNVTFRCDPISEHNRLYWYRQTLGQGPEFLTYFQNEAQLEKSRLLSDRFSAERPKGSFSTLEIQRTEQGDSAMYLCASSPPSSGDTQYFGPGTRLTVL.

The DNA for the CDR3 is TGTGCCTGGAGTCAGGCAGACAGAAATCTGCAGTACTTC. Translation: CAWSQADRNLQYF. The genes are TRBV30 and TRBJ2-7; TRBD1 is a possible D gene (5 bases). V lost 2 bases to trimming and J lost 9 bases, with 17 bases between them. In germline, CDR1 is GTSNPN, CDR2 SVGIG (reference sequence). CDR3 size: 13 residues.

The rearrangement links TRBV29-1 to TRBJ2-7; 7 bases agree with TRBD2. Germline loops: CDR1 SQVTM, CDR2 ANQGSEA. The CDR3 spans 15 residues. Losses at the gene ends were 5 bases for V and 2 bases for J; bases not matched to a gene: 12. In nucleotides, the CDR3 is TGCAGCGTTCTAGGGATTAGCGGGTTTACCTACGAGCAGTACTTC. As protein: CSVLGISGFTYEQYF.

V usage is TRBV27 and J usage is TRBJ2-7, with D unresolved. The length of the CDR3 is 13 residues. Germline CDR1 is MNHEY and CDR2 is SMNVEV (reference sequence). V was trimmed by 6 bases and J by 5 bases, leaving 14 bases between them. The CDR3 bases are TGTGCCAGCAGCCCGAAGAGCTATCACGAGCAGTACTTC. This codes for CASSPKSYHEQYF.

The chain joins TRBV4-1 to TRBJ2-5, with D perhaps matching TRBD1 (6 bases). The J call may be faulty, since TRBJ2-7 better matches the DNA end. The CDR3 is 14 amino acids. Germline-derived CDR1 and CDR2 are MGHRA and YSYEKL. The CDR3 here is CASSQPGQNYEQYF. The CDR3 region has the DNA TGCGCCAGCAGCCAACCGGGACAAAACTACGAGCAGTACTTC.

This clone was recorded once. The chain uses TRBV9 and TRBJ2-5; 7 bases agree with TRBD1. The CDR3 runs 15 residues. CDR1 is SGDLS, CDR2 YYNGEE, per germline. J gave up 5 bases and V 0 bases, and 7 bases lay outside the gene matches. The CDR3 is CASSVASTGLETQYF. As DNA, the CDR3 is TGTGCCAGCAGCGTAGCCTCGACAGGGTTGGAGACCCAGTACTTC. The full variable domain, in which reference TRBV9 and TRBJ2-5 provide the parts outside the CDR3, is DSGVTQTPKHLITATGQRVTLRCSPRSGDLSVYWYQQSLDQGLQFLIQYYNGEERAKGNILERFSAQQFPDLHSELNLSSLELGDSALYFCASSVASTGLETQYFGPGTRLLVL.

The rearrangement joins TRBV29-1 to TRBJ1-2; D gene ambiguous. Germline loops: CDR1 SQVTM, CDR2 ANQGSEA. The CDR3 runs to 13 residues. With 4 bases removed from V and 4 bases from J, the gap between germline ends came to 13 bases. This CDR3 reads CSVGALLGYGYTF. The CDR3 DNA sequence: TGCAGCGTTGGGGCCCTACTAGGCTATGGCTACACCTTC.

This clone was detected ten times or more. The chain links TRBV18 to TRBJ2-2, with a possible D match to TRBD1 (6 bases). Germline CDR1 KGHSH, CDR2 LQKENI. The CDR3 runs 15 residues. The ends were cut back, 4 bases at V and 2 bases at J, with 11 bases in the middle. The CDR3 DNA reads as TGTGCCAGCTCACGAAAAGGGGGAAACACCGGGGAGCTGTTTTTT. Amino acid sequence: CASSRKGGNTGELFF.

This clone was seen a few times. The rearrangement joins TRBV6-5 to TRBJ2-1; D is perhaps TRBD1 or TRBD2 (5 bases each). The CDR3 loop spans 13 amino acids. Germline CDR1 is MNHEY and CDR2 is SVGAGI. The V end lost 6 bases, the J end lost 9 bases, and 15 bases lay between the germline ends. The CDR3 DNA reads TGTGCCAGCAGCCCGGGACCACGATTTGAGCAGTTCTTC. Translation: CASSPGPRFEQFF.

This clone was observed a few times. For the CDR3, the DNA is TGCAGCGTTGATATGGAGACCCAGTACTTC. Its protein product is CSVDMETQYF. This chain connects TRBV29-1 to TRBJ2-5; D remains unclear. The CDR3 extends over 10 amino acids. CDR1 is SQVTM and CDR2 is ANQGSEA in the germline V gene. V shed 3 bases and J shed 5 bases, with 4 bases lying between them. Together with reference TRBV29-1 and TRBJ2-5, the CDR3 gives the full variable domain: SAVISQKPSRDICQRGTSLTIQCQVDSQVTMMFWYRQQPGQSLTLIATANQGSEATYESGFVIDKFPISRPNLTFSTLTVSNMSPEDSSIYLCSVDMETQYFGPGTRLLVL.

The rearrangement uses TRBV4-3 and TRBJ2-7; D not resolved. Trimming removed 3 bases at V and 5 bases at J, with 17 bases between. This CDR3 has 15 residues. CDR1 is LGHNA and CDR2 is YSLEER in the germline V gene. In DNA form, the CDR3 reads TGCGCCAGCAGCCAGGGTAGGGCACGTGTGGACGAGCAGTACTTC. The encoded protein is CASSQGRARVDEQYF.

To note about this clone: The sample carries other DNA sequences with the same CDR3. V gene TRBV29-1 combines with J gene TRBJ1-1; tentative D call: TRBD1 (5 bases). The CDR3 length is 13 residues. Trimming removed 4 bases from V and 0 bases from J, with 9 bases in between. CDR1 and CDR2 (germline): SQVTM, ANQGSEA. CDR3 protein: CSVAGTLNTEAFF. In DNA form, the CDR3 reads TGCAGCGTTGCGGGGACCCTGAACACTGAAGCTTTCTTT.

A few counts support this clone. This chain uses TRBV28 with TRBJ2-1, with TRBD1 matching 9 bases. The V gene end was trimmed by 4 bases and the J gene end by 4 bases; junction bases not matched to a gene: 5. The germline V gene encodes CDR1 MDHEN and CDR2 SYDVKM. The CDR3 is 15 amino acids. The CDR3, as DNA: TGTGCCAGCAGTTCCCACAGGGGGCAATACAATGAGCAGTTCTTC. Translation: CASSSHRGQYNEQFF.

Only a few counts were recorded for this clone. CDR3 in DNA: TGTGCCAGCAGCTCCTCCGGGACAGGGGTTGCGGTAGCCAAAAACATTCAGTACTTC. This sequence encodes CASSSSGTGVAVAKNIQYF. The genes are TRBV5-4 and TRBJ2-4, with 10 nucleotides matching TRBD1. The CDR3 has 19 residues. Looked up from germline, CDR1 is SGHNT and CDR2 is YYREEE (reference sequence). The V segment lost 3 bases and the J segment 0 bases; nucleotides outside the gene matches: 12.

This sequence joins TRBV11-2 and TRBJ1-6, with 7 bases identical to TRBD1. CDR1 SGHAT and CDR2 FQNNGV come from the germline V gene. Trimming took 5 bases from V and 10 from J; bases not matched to a gene: 8. The CDR3 is 14 residues long. The CDR3 DNA is TGTGCCAGCAGCGCGGGACAGTCGGGGTCACCCCTCCACTTT. Protein product: CASSAGQSGSPLHF. Full variable domain (outside the CDR3, taken from reference TRBV11-2 and TRBJ1-6): EAGVAQSPRYKIIEKRQSVAFWCNPISGHATLYWYQQILGQGPKLLIQFQNNGVVDDSQLPKDRFSAERLKGVDSTLKIQPAKLEDSAVYLCASSAGQSGSPLHFGNGTRLTVT.

This clone was detected a few times. The rearrangement uses TRBV29-1 and TRBJ1-2; D may be TRBD1 (5 bases). Germline CDR1 SQVTM, CDR2 ANQGSEA. This CDR3 has 12 amino acids. Between the trimmed V and J ends, which lost 6 bases and 3 bases, there was a span of 11 bases. The CDR3 loop is CSVEQDYYGYTF. The CDR3, as DNA: TGCAGCGTCGAACAGGATTACTATGGCTACACCTTC.

The chain couples TRBV2 to TRBJ2-2, with D hard to call. V shed 7 bases and J shed 6 bases, with 12 bases lying between them. The germline CDR1 and CDR2 sequences are SNHLY and FYNNEI. The length of the CDR3 is 13 residues. The DNA for the CDR3 is TGTGCCAGCACTGTGACCGTGGCCGGGGAGCTGTTTTTT. Protein: CASTVTVAGELFF.

The genes are TRBV7-2 and TRBJ1-1; perhaps TRBD1 as D (5 bases). Trimming cost V 6 bases and J 9 bases, with 8 bases left between them. The length of the CDR3 is 10 residues. Germline V CDR1 and CDR2: SGHTA, FQGNSA. CDR3 protein: CASREGKAFF. The DNA of the CDR3 is TGTGCCAGCAGGGAGGGGAAAGCTTTCTTT. The whole variable domain, filled in from reference TRBV7-2 and TRBJ1-1, reads GAGVSQSPSNKVTEKGKDVELRCDPISGHTALYWYRQSLGQGLEFLIYFQGNSAPDKSGLPSDRFSAERTGGSVSTLTIQRTQQEDSAVYLCASREGKAFFGQGTRLTVV.

The rearrangement uses TRBV30 and TRBJ1-1, with D perhaps TRBD1 (5 bases). Between the trimmed V and J ends, which lost 2 bases and 4 bases, there was a span of 11 bases. CDR1 and CDR2 from the germline V gene are GTSNPN and SVGIG (reference sequence). The CDR3 is made up of 13 amino acids. CDR3 loop: CAWSLGQSTEAFF. The CDR3 region has the DNA TGTGCCTGGAGTCTTGGACAAAGCACTGAAGCTTTCTTT.